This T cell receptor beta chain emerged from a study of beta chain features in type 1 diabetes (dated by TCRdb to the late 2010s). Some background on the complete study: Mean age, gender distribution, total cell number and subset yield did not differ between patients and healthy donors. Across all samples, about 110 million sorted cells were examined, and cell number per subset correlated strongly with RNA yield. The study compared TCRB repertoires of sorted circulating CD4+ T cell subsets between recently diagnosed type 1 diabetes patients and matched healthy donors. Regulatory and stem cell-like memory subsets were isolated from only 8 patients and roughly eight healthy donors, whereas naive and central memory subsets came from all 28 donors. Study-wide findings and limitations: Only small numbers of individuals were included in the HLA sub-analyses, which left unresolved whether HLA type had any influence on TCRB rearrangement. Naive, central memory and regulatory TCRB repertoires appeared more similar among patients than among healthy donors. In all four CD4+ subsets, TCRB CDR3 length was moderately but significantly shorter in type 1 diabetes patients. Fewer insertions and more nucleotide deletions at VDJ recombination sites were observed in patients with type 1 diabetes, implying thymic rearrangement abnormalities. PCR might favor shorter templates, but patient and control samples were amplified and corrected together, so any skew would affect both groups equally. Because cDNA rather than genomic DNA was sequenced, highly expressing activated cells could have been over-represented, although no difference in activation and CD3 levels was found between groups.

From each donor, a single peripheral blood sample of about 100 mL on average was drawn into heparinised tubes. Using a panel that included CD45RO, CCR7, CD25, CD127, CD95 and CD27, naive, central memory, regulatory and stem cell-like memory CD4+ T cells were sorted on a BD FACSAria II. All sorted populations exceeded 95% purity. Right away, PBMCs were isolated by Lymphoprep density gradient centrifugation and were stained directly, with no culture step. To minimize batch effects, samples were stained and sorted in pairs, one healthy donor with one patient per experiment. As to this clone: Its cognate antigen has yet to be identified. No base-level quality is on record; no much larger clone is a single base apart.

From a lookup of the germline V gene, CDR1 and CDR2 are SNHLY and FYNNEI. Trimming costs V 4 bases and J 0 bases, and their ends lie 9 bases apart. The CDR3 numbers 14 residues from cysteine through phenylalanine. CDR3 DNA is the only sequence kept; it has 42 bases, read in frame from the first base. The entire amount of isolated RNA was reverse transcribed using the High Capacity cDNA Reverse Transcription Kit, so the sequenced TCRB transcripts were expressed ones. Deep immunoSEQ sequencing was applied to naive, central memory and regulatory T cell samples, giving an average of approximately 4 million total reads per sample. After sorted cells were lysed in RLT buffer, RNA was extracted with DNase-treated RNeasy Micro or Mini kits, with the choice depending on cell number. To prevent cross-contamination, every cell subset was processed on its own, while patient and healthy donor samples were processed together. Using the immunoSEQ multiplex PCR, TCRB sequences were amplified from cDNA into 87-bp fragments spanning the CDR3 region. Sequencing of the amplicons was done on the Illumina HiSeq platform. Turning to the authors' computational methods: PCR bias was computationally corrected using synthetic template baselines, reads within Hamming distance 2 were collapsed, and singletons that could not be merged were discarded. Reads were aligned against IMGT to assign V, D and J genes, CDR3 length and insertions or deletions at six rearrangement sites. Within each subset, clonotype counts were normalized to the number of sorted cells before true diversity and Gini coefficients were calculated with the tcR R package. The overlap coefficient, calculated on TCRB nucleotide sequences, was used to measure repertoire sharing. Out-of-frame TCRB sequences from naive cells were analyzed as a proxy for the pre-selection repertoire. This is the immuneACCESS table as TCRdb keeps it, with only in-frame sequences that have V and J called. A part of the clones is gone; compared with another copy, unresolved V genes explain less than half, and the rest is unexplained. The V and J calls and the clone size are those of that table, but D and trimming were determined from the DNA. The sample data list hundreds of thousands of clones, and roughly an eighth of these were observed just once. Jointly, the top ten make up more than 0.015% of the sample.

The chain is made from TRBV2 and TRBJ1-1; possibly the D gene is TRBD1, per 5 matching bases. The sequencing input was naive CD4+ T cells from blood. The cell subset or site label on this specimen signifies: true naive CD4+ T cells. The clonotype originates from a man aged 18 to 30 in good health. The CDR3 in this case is CASSGAGLNTEAFF. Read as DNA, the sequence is TGTGCCAGCAGTGGCGCAGGGCTGAACACTGAAGCTTTCTTT.